One sample yielded the 22 T cell receptor beta chains listed below, sequenced in a study of OX40 agonist ivuxolimab in advanced cancers. The method was immunoSEQ multiplex PCR; TCRdb's version includes in-frame clones alone and lacks a portion of them. The table lists roughly 30,000 clones, approximately 85% of them singletons, with roughly three fifths in the top ten. The material was CD4+ or CD8+ T cells sorted from blood, obtained in a trial of the OX40 agonist ivuxolimab. These receptors were collected from an adult with an advanced solid tumor such as melanoma, head and neck, liver or kidney cancer.

The chain combines TRBV4-3 with TRBJ2-7, with 9 bases aligning to TRBD1. This CDR3 is 17 amino acids long. Germline V gene sequence: CDR1 LGHNA, CDR2 YSLEER. V shed 1 base, J shed 3 bases, and the junction held 10 bases outside the gene matches. The CDR3 sequence: CASSQGGVGTGIYEQYF. CDR3 sequence (DNA): TGCGCCAGCAGCCAAGGGGGGGTCGGGACAGGGATCTACGAGCAGTACTTC.

CDR3 sequence: CASSLTSGTNYGYTF. The DNA of the CDR3 is TGTGCCAGCAGTTTGACCTCCGGGACAAACTATGGCTACACCTTC. The chain carries TRBV27 and TRBJ1-2; tentatively, D is TRBD1 (6 bases). Trimming removed 3 bases from V and 2 bases from J, with 13 bases in between. Germline V CDR1 and CDR2: MNHEY, SMNVEV (reference sequence). This CDR3 is built from 15 residues.

The V gene is TRBV28, the J gene TRBJ1-6, with D perhaps matching TRBD1 (5 bases). The CDR3 spans 14 residues. Deletions cut 2 bases from V and 9 bases from J, with 11 bases between. Looked up from germline, CDR1 is MDHEN and CDR2 is SYDVKM. The CDR3, as DNA: TGTGCCAGCAGTTTAATGCAGGGCCTTTCACCCCTCCACTTT. This codes for CASSLMQGLSPLHF.

The V and J genes are TRBV5-1 and TRBJ2-3, with D perhaps given as TRBD1 or TRBD2 (5 bases each). Germline values: CDR1 SGHRS, CDR2 YFSETQ. This CDR3 comprises 16 residues. V was shortened by 4 bases and J by 9 bases, with 24 bases between the two germline ends. This CDR3 reads CASSGPPGRQQGTQYF. Written as DNA, the CDR3 is TGCGCCAGCAGCGGCCCCCCGGGGCGACAACAAGGGACGCAGTATTTT.

This clone is labeled as medium-sized. This chain joins TRBV11-2 and TRBJ2-7; D is uncertain. Germline values: CDR1 SGHAT, CDR2 FQNNGV. The CDR3 extends over 11 amino acids. V lost 8 bases and J lost 2, with 7 bases in between. The CDR3 sequence: CASGFPYEQYF. In DNA, the CDR3 is TGTGCCAGCGGATTTCCCTACGAGCAGTACTTC.

The chain is built from TRBV7-9 and TRBJ2-1, with a possible D match to TRBD1 (5 bases). The CDR3 is 16 amino acids. V lost 4 bases and J lost 6, with 19 bases in between. In germline, CDR1 is SEHNR, CDR2 FQNEAQ (reference sequence). The CDR3 bases are TGTGCCAGCAGCTCTGGACAAGGCGAAGACCTCAATGAGCAGTTCTTC. Translating it yields CASSSGQGEDLNEQFF.

J is TRBJ2-7 and V is TRBV27, with D hard to call. Germline CDR1 and CDR2: MNHEY and SMNVEV (reference sequence). There are 13 residues in the CDR3. Trimming cost V 3 bases and J 0 bases, with 6 bases left between them. The CDR3 reads CASSFQSSYEQYF. The DNA for the CDR3 is TGTGCCAGCAGTTTCCAGAGCTCCTACGAGCAGTACTTC.

This clone was seen just once. The V gene is TRBV7-2, the J gene TRBJ1-2, with D maybe TRBD1 (6 bases). Between the trimmed V and J ends, which lost 1 base and 7 bases, there was a span of 10 bases. Germline V gives CDR1 SGHTA, CDR2 FQGNSA. The CDR3 is made up of 13 amino acids. The CDR3 DNA reads TGTGCCAGCAGCTTAGGGGGGCTGTCTGGCTACACCTTC. It is translated as CASSLGGLSGYTF.

The chain couples TRBV28 to TRBJ2-7; TRBD1 matches at 9 bases. The CDR3 length is 14 residues. Germline CDR1 is MDHEN and CDR2 is SYDVKM. The V segment lost 4 bases and the J segment 4 bases; nucleotides outside the gene matches: 5. The CDR3 loop is CASSSGQGGYEQYF. The DNA for the CDR3 is TGTGCCAGCAGTTCGGGACAGGGAGGGTACGAGCAGTACTTC.

The genes are TRBV5-8 and TRBJ2-5; D is perhaps TRBD2 (5 bases). The CDR3 has 15 residues. V was clipped by 0 bases and J by 4 bases, with 13 bases between them. CDR1 is SGHTS and CDR2 is YDEGEE in the germline V gene. For the CDR3, the DNA is TGTGCCAGCAGCTTGGTTTTAGGCGCGGGAGAGACCCAGTACTTC. Translated, it gives CASSLVLGAGETQYF.

The chain couples TRBV19 to TRBJ1-1; D might be TRBD1 (5 bases). V was trimmed by 1 base and J by 1 base, leaving 13 bases between them. This CDR3 has 16 residues. Germline-derived CDR1 and CDR2 are LNHDA and SQIVND (reference sequence). This chain's CDR3 is CASSIARTSRNTEAFF. The CDR3 DNA is TGTGCCAGTAGTATAGCCCGGACAAGTAGGAACACTGAAGCTTTCTTT.

This chain connects TRBV7-6 to TRBJ1-6; maybe TRBD1 (5 bases). CDR1 and CDR2 (germline): SGHVS, FNYEAQ. The CDR3 has 13 amino acids. V gave up 5 bases and J gave up 15 bases, with 17 bases separating them. CDR3 coding DNA: TGTGCCAGCAGCCATAGGGGTGGGGTGGGCCTCCACTTT. It translates to CASSHRGGVGLHF.

For this clone: At one of its ends the junction is not consistent with the germline gene, which may arise from a read error. The V gene is TRBV6-5, the J gene TRBJ2-7, with 8 nucleotides matching TRBD1. Germline CDR1 and CDR2: MNHEY and SVGAGI. This CDR3 is 15 amino acids long. This CDR3 reads CASRYFGQGSGEQYF. Written as DNA, the CDR3 is TGTGCCAGCAGATACTTTGGACAGGGTTCGGGCGAGCAGTACTTC.

This clone occurred a few times. The J gene is TRBJ1-4, the V gene TRBV7-2; tentatively, D is TRBD1 (5 bases). The CDR3 has 15 residues. The germline CDR1 and CDR2 sequences are SGHTA and FQGNSA. V lost 4 bases and J 8 bases, leaving 17 bases between the germline ends. CDR3 sequence reads: CASSSTGGAGEKLFF. The CDR3 region has the DNA TGTGCCAGCAGCTCTACAGGCGGGGCCGGGGAAAAACTGTTTTTT.

Of note for this clone: Relative to the germline gene, one junction end is altered; a read error may explain this. This sequence joins TRBV7-9 and TRBJ1-3; 8 nucleotides line up with TRBD1. This CDR3 comprises 11 residues. Germline V gene sequence: CDR1 SEHNR, CDR2 FQNEAQ (reference sequence). The CDR3 DNA is TGTGCCAGCAGCTTAGGGGACAGGACCAATTTT. Residues: CASSLGDRTNF.

The J gene is TRBJ2-1, the V gene TRBV10-3; D unresolved. The ends were cut back, 6 bases at V and 1 base at J, with 16 bases in the middle. The V gene's germline CDR1 is ENHRY and CDR2 SYGVKD. The CDR3 runs to 16 residues. DNA of the CDR3: TGTGCCATCAGATCCTCCGAGGCGGTTTCCTACAATGAGCAGTTCTTC. As protein: CAIRSSEAVSYNEQFF.

This clone was recorded once. The chain links TRBV2 to TRBJ1-2, with unresolved D. V gave up 2 bases and J gave up 0 bases, with 10 bases separating them. The germline CDR1 and CDR2 sequences are SNHLY and FYNNEI. This CDR3 is built from 15 residues. The CDR3 here is CASSELDRSNYGYTF. DNA of the CDR3: TGTGCCAGCAGTGAACTCGACCGCTCTAACTATGGCTACACCTTC.

CDR3 amino acids: CASSEDSYDEQYF. The CDR3 DNA sequence: TGTGCCAGCAGCGAGGACAGTTACGACGAGCAGTACTTC. The V gene is TRBV9, the J gene TRBJ2-7; D may be TRBD1 (6 bases). The germline V gene has CDR1 SGDLS and CDR2 YYNGEE. The V end lost 3 bases, the J end lost 5 bases, and 12 bases lay between the germline ends. The CDR3 is made up of 13 amino acids.

The CDR3 DNA sequence: TGTGCCTGGTCGGGGATCCGATCCCACGAGCAGTACTTC. Its translation is CAWSGIRSHEQYF. V gene TRBV30 combines with J gene TRBJ2-7; the D gene is possibly TRBD2 (5 bases). V shed 5 bases and J shed 5 bases, with 16 bases lying between them. Germline V gene sequence: CDR1 GTSNPN, CDR2 SVGIG (reference sequence). This CDR3 spans 13 amino acids.

This chain connects TRBV14 to TRBJ2-3; D remains ambiguous. Germline V lookup: CDR1 SGHDN, CDR2 FVKESK. The CDR3 has 14 residues. V was shortened by 5 bases and J by 6 bases, with 15 bases between the two germline ends. The CDR3 loop reads CASSIWTRDDTQYF. The CDR3 nucleotides are TGTGCCAGCAGCATCTGGACCCGTGACGATACGCAGTATTTT.

This rearrangement joins TRBV2 to TRBJ2-2, with 7 bases fitting TRBD1. The CDR3 runs to 17 residues. CDR1 and CDR2 from the germline V gene are SNHLY and FYNNEI. The V gene end was trimmed by 5 bases and the J gene end by 2 bases; junction bases not matched to a gene: 11. Here the CDR3 reads CASSQVPGTENTGELFF. CDR3 DNA: TGTGCCAGCAGTCAAGTCCCCGGGACAGAAAACACCGGGGAGCTGTTTTTT.

The chain has TRBV5-8 and TRBJ2-1; TRBD1 matches 9 bases. Germline loops: CDR1 SGHTS, CDR2 YDEGEE. The CDR3 loop spans 13 amino acids. V was pared by 3 bases and J by 6 bases, with 1 base of the junction left unmatched. CDR3 nucleotide sequence: TGTGCCAGCAGCTGGACAGGGGTCAATGAGCAGTTCTTC. Protein: CASSWTGVNEQFF.